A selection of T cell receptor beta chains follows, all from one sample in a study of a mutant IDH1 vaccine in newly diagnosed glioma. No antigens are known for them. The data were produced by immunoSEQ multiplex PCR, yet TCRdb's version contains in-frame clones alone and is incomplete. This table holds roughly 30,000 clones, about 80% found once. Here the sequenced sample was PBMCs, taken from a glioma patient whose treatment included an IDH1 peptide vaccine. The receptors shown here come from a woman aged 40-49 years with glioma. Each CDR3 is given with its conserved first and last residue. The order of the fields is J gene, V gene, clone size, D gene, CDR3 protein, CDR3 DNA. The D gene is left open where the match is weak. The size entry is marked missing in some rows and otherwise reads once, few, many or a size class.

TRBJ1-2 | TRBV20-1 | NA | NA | CSASGLRDYTF | TGCAGTGCTAGTGGGCTACGGGACTACACCTTC
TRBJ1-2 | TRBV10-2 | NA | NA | CASSDLFVRVNYGYTF | TGCGCCAGCAGTGACCTCTTTGTCCGTGTTAACTATGGCTACACCTTC
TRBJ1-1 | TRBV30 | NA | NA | CAWRGGGRMAEAFF | TGTGCCTGGAGGGGAGGTGGGAGAATGGCTGAAGCTTTCTTT
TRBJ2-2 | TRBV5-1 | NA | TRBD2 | CASSPSPSGVLSGELFF | TGCGCCAGCAGCCCTAGCCCTAGCGGGGTGCTATCCGGGGAGCTGTTTTTT
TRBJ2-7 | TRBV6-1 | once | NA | CASSEMRSSYEQYF | TGTGCCAGCAGTGAAATGAGGAGCTCCTACGAGCAGTACTTC
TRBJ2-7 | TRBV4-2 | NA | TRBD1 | CASSLEGTGDYEQYF | TGTGCCAGCAGCCTGGAGGGGACAGGGGATTACGAGCAGTACTTC
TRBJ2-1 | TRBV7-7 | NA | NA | CASSLGTGSNEQFF | TGTGCTAGCAGCTTAGGGACGGGTTCCAATGAGCAGTTCTTC
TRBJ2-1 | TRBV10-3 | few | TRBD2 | CATRGTRVGFEQFF | TGTGCCACCCGGGGGACTAGAGTGGGCTTTGAGCAGTTCTTC
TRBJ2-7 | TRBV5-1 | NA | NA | CASSGTGADREQYF | TGCGCCAGCAGCGGAACCGGGGCCGACCGAGAGCAGTACTTC
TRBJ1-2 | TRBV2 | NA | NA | CASSEEGPAYGYTF | TGTGCCAGCAGTGAAGAGGGGCCGGCCTATGGCTACACCTTC
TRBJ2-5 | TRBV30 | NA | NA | CAWSRRVQETQYF | TGTGCCTGGAGTCGGAGAGTTCAAGAGACCCAGTACTTC
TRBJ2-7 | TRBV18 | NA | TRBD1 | CASSPVDRGPFEQYF | TGTGCCAGCTCACCAGTAGACAGGGGGCCATTCGAGCAGTACTTC
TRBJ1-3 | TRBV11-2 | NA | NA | CASSFPSGNTIYF | TGTGCCAGCAGCTTCCCCTCTGGAAACACCATATATTTT
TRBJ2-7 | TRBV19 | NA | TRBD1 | CASSVGQAYEQYF | TGTGCCAGTAGTGTTGGACAGGCCTACGAGCAGTACTTC
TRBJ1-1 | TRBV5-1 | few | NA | CASGETDEAFF | TGCGCCAGCGGAGAAACAGATGAAGCTTTCTTT
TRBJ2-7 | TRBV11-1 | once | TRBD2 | CASSSRTSGYTYEQYF | TGTGCCAGCAGCTCCCGGACTAGCGGCTATACCTACGAGCAGTACTTC
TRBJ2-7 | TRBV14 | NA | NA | CASSQRSGLRQSEQYF | TGTGCCAGCAGCCAACGGAGCGGGCTCCGCCAAAGCGAGCAGTACTTC
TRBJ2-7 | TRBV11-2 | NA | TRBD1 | CASSLTGAPDYEQYF | TGTGCCAGCAGCCTCACAGGGGCGCCGGATTACGAGCAGTACTTC
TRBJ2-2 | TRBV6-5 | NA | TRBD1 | CASSYPQGADSGELFF | TGTGCCAGCAGTTACCCACAGGGGGCGGATTCCGGGGAGCTGTTTTTT
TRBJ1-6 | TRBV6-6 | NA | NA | CASRDRTDYNSPLHF | TGTGCCAGCAGAGACCGGACGGATTATAATTCACCCCTCCACTTT
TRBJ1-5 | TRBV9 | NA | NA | CASSVGWGRNQPQHF | TGTGCCAGCAGCGTAGGTTGGGGCCGCAATCAGCCCCAGCATTTT
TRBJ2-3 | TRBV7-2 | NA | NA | CASSPDSLGTDTQYF | TGTGCCAGCAGCCCCGACAGCTTGGGCACAGATACGCAGTATTTT
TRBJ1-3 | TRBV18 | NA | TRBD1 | CASSSTGTENTIYF | TGTGCCAGCTCATCCACTGGGACAGAAAACACCATATATTTT
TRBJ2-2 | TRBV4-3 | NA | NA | CASSQRQGTDTGELFF | TGCGCCAGCAGCCAGAGGCAGGGGACGGACACCGGGGAGCTGTTTTTT
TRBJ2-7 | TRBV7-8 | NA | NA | CASSYYGIPGPSSYEQYF | TGTGCCAGCAGTTATTATGGGATCCCGGGTCCTAGCTCCTACGAGCAGTACTTC
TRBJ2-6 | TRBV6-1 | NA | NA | CASSDRRDFSSGANVLTF | TGTGCCAGCAGTGATCGGCGGGACTTCAGCTCTGGGGCCAACGTCCTGACTTTC
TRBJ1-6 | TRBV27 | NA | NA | CASSLFGGNNSPLHF | TGTGCCAGCAGTTTATTCGGGGGTAATAATTCACCCCTCCACTTT
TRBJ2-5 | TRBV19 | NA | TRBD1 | CASSRDRGEETQYF | TGTGCCAGTAGTAGAGACAGGGGGGAAGAGACCCAGTACTTC
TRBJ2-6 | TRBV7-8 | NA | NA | CASSLAVLTGANVLTF | TGTGCCAGCAGCTTAGCGGTACTAACAGGGGCCAACGTCCTGACTTTC
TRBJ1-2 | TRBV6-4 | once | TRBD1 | CASSRDRGYGYTF | TGTGCCAGCAGTCGCGACAGGGGCTATGGCTACACCTTC
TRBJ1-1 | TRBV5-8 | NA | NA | CASRVPGTEAFF | TGTGCCAGCCGAGTACCTGGCACTGAAGCTTTCTTT
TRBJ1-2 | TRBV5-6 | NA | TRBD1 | CASSFRDSFYGYTF | TGTGCCAGCAGTTTCCGGGACAGCTTCTATGGCTACACCTTC
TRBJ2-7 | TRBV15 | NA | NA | CATSRGLGRYEQYF | TGTGCCACCAGCAGAGGCCTGGGGCGCTACGAGCAGTACTTC
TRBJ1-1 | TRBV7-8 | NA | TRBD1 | CASSLRTGTEAFF | TGTGCCAGCAGCTTGAGGACAGGGACTGAAGCTTTCTTT
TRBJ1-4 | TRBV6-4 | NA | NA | CASSDSPSGNANEKLFF | TGTGCCAGCAGTGACTCGCCTTCGGGGAATGCTAATGAAAAACTGTTTTTT
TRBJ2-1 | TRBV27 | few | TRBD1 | CASRGQVGEQFF | TGTGCCAGCAGGGGACAGGTCGGGGAGCAGTTCTTC
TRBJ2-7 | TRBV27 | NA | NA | CASSLKRAGEQYF | TGTGCCAGCAGTTTGAAAAGGGCGGGCGAGCAGTACTTC
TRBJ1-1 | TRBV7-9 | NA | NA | CASSSRGPEGTEAFF | TGTGCCAGCAGCTCAAGGGGTCCTGAGGGGACTGAAGCTTTCTTT
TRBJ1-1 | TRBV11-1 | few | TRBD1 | CASSFQGQMNTEAFF | TGTGCCAGCAGCTTTCAGGGACAGATGAACACTGAAGCTTTCTTT
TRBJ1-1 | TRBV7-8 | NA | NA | CASSQGTLLRGTEAFF | TGTGCCAGCAGCCAAGGGACACTTCTGAGGGGAACTGAAGCTTTCTTT
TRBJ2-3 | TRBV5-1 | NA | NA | CASSLGSITDTQYF | TGCGCCAGCAGCTTGGGCAGCATCACAGATACGCAGTATTTT
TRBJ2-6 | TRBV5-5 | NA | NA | CASSSEGDGANVLTF | TGTGCCAGCAGCTCCGAGGGGGATGGGGCCAACGTCCTGACTTTC
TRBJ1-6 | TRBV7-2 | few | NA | CASSLGQFTSPLHF | TGTGCCAGCAGCTTAGGGCAGTTTACTTCACCCCTCCACTTT
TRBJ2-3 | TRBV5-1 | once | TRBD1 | CASIPDRASTDTQYF | TGCGCCAGCATCCCGGACAGGGCTAGCACAGATACGCAGTATTTT
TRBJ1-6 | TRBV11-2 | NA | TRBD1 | CASSLVGDSNSPLHF | TGTGCCAGCAGCTTAGTTGGGGACAGTAATTCACCCCTCCACTTT
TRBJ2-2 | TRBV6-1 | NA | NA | CALTPQNKAGELFF | TGTGCCTTAACCCCCCAGAACAAGGCCGGGGAGCTGTTTTTT
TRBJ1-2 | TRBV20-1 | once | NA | CSAPPVGGYTF | TGCAGTGCTCCCCCGGTGGGCGGCTACACCTTC
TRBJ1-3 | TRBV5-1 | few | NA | CASSPEPSGNTIYF | TGCGCCAGCAGCCCCGAACCTAGCGGAAACACCATATATTTT
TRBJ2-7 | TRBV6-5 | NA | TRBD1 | CASSYSWDRVTYEQYF | TGTGCCAGCAGTTACTCCTGGGACAGGGTTACCTACGAGCAGTACTTC
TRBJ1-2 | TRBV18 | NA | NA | CASSPVATGLYGYTF | TGTGCCAGCTCACCCGTGGCGACAGGACTCTATGGCTACACCTTC
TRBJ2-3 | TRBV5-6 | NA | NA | CASSFGTGTYTDTQYF | TGTGCCAGCAGCTTCGGGACCGGTACCTACACAGATACGCAGTATTTT
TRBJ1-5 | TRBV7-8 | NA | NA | CASSFQGGSNQPQHF | TGTGCCAGCAGCTTTCAGGGAGGTTCCAATCAGCCCCAGCATTTT
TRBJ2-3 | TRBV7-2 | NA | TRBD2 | CASSPRTSGGARDTQYF | TGTGCCAGCAGCCCGCGGACTAGCGGGGGGGCAAGGGATACGCAGTATTTT
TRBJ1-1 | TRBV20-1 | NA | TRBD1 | CSAANRGEAFF | TGCAGTGCAGCTAACAGGGGAGAAGCTTTCTTT
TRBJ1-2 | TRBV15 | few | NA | CATSRDLQSGYTF | TGTGCCACCAGCAGAGATCTGCAGTCTGGCTACACCTTC
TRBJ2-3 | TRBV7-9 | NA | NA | CASSKSWTGTDTQYF | TGTGCCAGCAGTAAAAGCTGGACAGGCACAGATACGCAGTATTTT
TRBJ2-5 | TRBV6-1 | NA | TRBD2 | CATSGVLQETQYF | TGTGCCACCAGCGGGGTCCTCCAAGAGACCCAGTACTTC
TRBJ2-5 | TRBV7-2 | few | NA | CASSPPGVAETQYF | TGTGCCAGCAGCCCACCGGGGGTTGCGGAGACCCAGTACTTC
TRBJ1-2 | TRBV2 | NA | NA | CASSERLPREGGYTF | TGTGCCAGCAGTGAGAGGCTCCCAAGGGAGGGTGGCTACACCTTC